The rows below give T cell receptor beta chains drawn from one sample of a study of blood T cell repertoires in COVID-19. Sequenced by immunoSEQ multiplex PCR; TCRdb stores in-frame clones only, minus some. The sample has approximately 220,000 clones, 70% to 90% seen once. Sequenced input: peripheral blood. The receptors stem from a man in his forties with acute or convalescent COVID-19. The CDR3 runs from the conserved cysteine through the conserved F or W. A D gene is named only where the DNA matches it firmly. Expanded clones get a size class; other rows say once, few or many, or leave the size out.

clone size: .; D gene: .; V gene: TRBV19; J gene: TRBJ1-5; CDR3 protein: CASREDGNQPQHF; CDR3 DNA: TGTGCCAGTAGGGAGGACGGGAATCAGCCCCAGCATTTT
clone size: .; D gene: .; V gene: TRBV19; J gene: TRBJ2-2; CDR3 protein: CASSFVAGRTTGELFF; CDR3 DNA: TGTGCCAGTAGTTTCGTGGCCGGGAGAACCACCGGGGAGCTGTTTTTT
clone size: .; D gene: TRBD2; V gene: TRBV9; J gene: TRBJ2-3; CDR3 protein: CASSAGTSGGDTQYF; CDR3 DNA: TGTGCCAGCAGCGCGGGGACTAGCGGTGGAGATACGCAGTATTTT
clone size: .; D gene: TRBD2; V gene: TRBV20-1; J gene: TRBJ2-2; CDR3 protein: CSASARTSGGTGELFF; CDR3 DNA: TGCAGTGCTAGTGCTCGGACTAGCGGAGGGACCGGGGAGCTGTTTTTT
clone size: .; D gene: .; V gene: TRBV7-6; J gene: TRBJ2-7; CDR3 protein: CASSFSSSYEQYF; CDR3 DNA: TGTGCCAGCAGCTTCTCGAGCTCCTACGAGCAGTACTTC
clone size: .; D gene: .; V gene: TRBV2; J gene: TRBJ1-5; CDR3 protein: CASYEGQAGQPQHF; CDR3 DNA: TGTGCCAGCTACGAGGGACAAGCCGGTCAGCCCCAGCATTTT
clone size: .; D gene: .; V gene: TRBV5-1; J gene: TRBJ2-1; CDR3 protein: CASSLEDAGRQFF; CDR3 DNA: TGCGCCAGCAGCTTGGAGGACGCAGGGCGACAGTTCTTC
clone size: once; D gene: TRBD2; V gene: TRBV6-5; J gene: TRBJ2-5; CDR3 protein: CASSYGASGSETQYF; CDR3 DNA: TGTGCCAGCAGTTACGGGGCTAGCGGGAGTGAGACCCAGTACTTC
clone size: .; D gene: .; V gene: TRBV15; J gene: TRBJ2-3; CDR3 protein: CATSRQPEGTDTQYF; CDR3 DNA: TGTGCCACCAGCAGACAACCCGAGGGCACAGATACGCAGTATTTT
clone size: .; D gene: .; V gene: TRBV4-1; J gene: TRBJ2-1; CDR3 protein: CASSQDLGTVREQFF; CDR3 DNA: TGCGCCAGCAGCCAAGATCTGGGGACTGTCAGGGAGCAGTTCTTC
clone size: .; D gene: TRBD2; V gene: TRBV4-1; J gene: TRBJ2-7; CDR3 protein: CASSDRAGGPYEQYF; CDR3 DNA: TGCGCCAGCAGTGATCGAGCGGGGGGCCCCTACGAGCAGTACTTC
clone size: .; D gene: TRBD2; V gene: TRBV6-4; J gene: TRBJ2-2; CDR3 protein: CASSRTSGGHTGELFF; CDR3 DNA: TGTGCCAGCAGTAGGACTAGCGGGGGTCACACCGGGGAGCTGTTTTTT
clone size: .; D gene: .; V gene: TRBV27; J gene: TRBJ2-3; CDR3 protein: CASRGGQFSTDTQYF; CDR3 DNA: TGTGCCAGCAGGGGCGGACAATTTAGCACAGATACGCAGTATTTT
clone size: .; D gene: TRBD1; V gene: TRBV19; J gene: TRBJ2-2; CDR3 protein: CASNPLSGTGATGELFF; CDR3 DNA: TGTGCCAGTAACCCTCTATCCGGGACAGGGGCCACCGGGGAGCTGTTTTTT